These 21 T cell receptor beta chains share one sample of origin, sequenced in a study of blood T cell repertoires in COVID-19. Assay used: immunoSEQ multiplex PCR; TCRdb lists only in-frame clones, some missing. The sample holds 250,000 to 300,000 clones; about nine tenths are singletons and the top ten take about 3%. Sequenced sample: peripheral blood. These receptors all stem from a woman aged 25 to 39 with active or convalescent COVID-19.

The chain recombines TRBV2 with TRBJ2-3; 12 bases line up with TRBD2. CDR1 SNHLY and CDR2 FYNNEI come from the germline V gene. V was clipped by 2 bases and J by 4 bases; unmatched bases: 4. The CDR3 loop spans 16 amino acids. The DNA of the CDR3 is TGTGCCAGCAGTGAAACACTAGCGGGGGGTTCAGATACGCAGTATTTT. Its protein is CASSETLAGGSDTQYF.

This rearrangement joins TRBV28 to TRBJ1-1, with D possibly being TRBD1 (5 bases). CDR1 and CDR2 from the germline V gene are MDHEN and SYDVKM. This CDR3 comprises 12 residues. Trimming took 8 bases from V and 9 from J, leaving 16 bases between them. Written as DNA, the CDR3 is TGTGCCAGCGCTAGTCAGCGGGGGAAAGCTTTCTTT. Translated, it gives CASASQRGKAFF. Full variable domain (outside the CDR3, taken from reference TRBV28 and TRBJ1-1): DVKVTQSSRYLVKRTGEKVFLECVQDMDHENMFWYRQDPGLGLRLIYFSYDVKMKEKGDIPEGYSVSREKKERFSLILESASTNQTSMYLCASASQRGKAFFGQGTRLTVV.

The gene calls are TRBV6-1 and TRBJ2-7; 12 bases line up with TRBD1. The ends lost 4 bases at V and 3 bases at J; junction bases unmatched: 10. Germline CDR1 is MNHNS and CDR2 is SASEGT. This CDR3 has 17 amino acids. The CDR3 is CASSGGPRDRGHYEQYF. The CDR3 DNA follows: TGTGCCAGCAGTGGGGGCCCGAGGGACAGGGGGCACTACGAGCAGTACTTC.

This chain links TRBV7-9 with TRBJ2-7, with TRBD1 matching 9 bases. Germline V gives CDR1 SEHNR, CDR2 FQNEAQ (reference sequence). There are 16 residues in the CDR3. V lost 5 bases and J lost 2; bases outside the gene matches: 10. The CDR3 spells CASSPRQGGVTYEQYF. The CDR3 region has the DNA TGTGCCAGCAGCCCCCGACAGGGGGGCGTAACCTACGAGCAGTACTTC. The full variable domain, rest sourced from reference TRBV7-9 and TRBJ2-7, is DTGVSQNPRHKITKRGQNVTFRCDPISEHNRLYWYRQTLGQGPEFLTYFQNEAQLEKSRLLSDRFSAERPKGSFSTLEIQRTEQGDSAMYLCASSPRQGGVTYEQYFGPGTRLTVT.

The chain joins TRBV7-2 to TRBJ1-2; D might be TRBD1 (6 bases). Germline CDR1 is SGHTA and CDR2 is FQGNSA. The V and J ends lost 5 bases and 2 bases respectively, with 12 bases between them. There are 14 residues in the CDR3. The CDR3 DNA follows: TGTGCCAGCAGCCGCGGGGGCGGCAACTATGGCTACACCTTC. Its protein is CASSRGGGNYGYTF.

CDR3 region: CASSRTGVTGNTIYF. The CDR3 coding sequence is TGTGCCAGTAGTCGGACAGGGGTGACTGGAAACACCATATATTTT. The chain carries TRBV19 and TRBJ1-3, with TRBD1 matching 9 bases. Germline lookup yields CDR1 LNHDA and CDR2 SQIVND (reference sequence). V shed 5 bases, J shed 2 bases, and the junction held 4 bases outside the gene matches. The CDR3 spans 15 residues.

J is TRBJ2-7 and V is TRBV5-1; 11 nucleotides align to TRBD1. The CDR3 runs 15 residues. The J segment lost 5 bases and the V segment lost 4 bases, leaving 8 bases of the junction unmatched. CDR1 SGHRS and CDR2 YFSETQ come from the germline V gene. Written as DNA, the CDR3 is TGCGCCAGCAGCGTCAGGGACAGGGGGAAGCACGAGCAGTACTTC. Its translation is CASSVRDRGKHEQYF.

In DNA, the CDR3 is TGTGCCAGCAGAAGCGGGGGGGCAGGCGGGGAGCTGTTTTTT. It specifies CASRSGGAGGELFF. The chain joins TRBV6-5 to TRBJ2-2; 10 bases fit TRBD2. From germline, CDR1 is MNHEY and CDR2 SVGAGI. This CDR3 has 14 residues. J lost 7 bases, V lost 6 bases, and 5 bases had no gene match.

The rearrangement links TRBV5-4 to TRBJ1-1; a possible D gene is TRBD1 (6 bases). This CDR3 comprises 15 residues. In germline, CDR1 is SGHNT, CDR2 YYREEE (reference sequence). Trimming removed 3 bases at V and 4 bases at J, with 16 bases between. The CDR3 protein is CASSSNTGRVTEAFF. The CDR3, as DNA: TGTGCCAGCAGCTCCAATACAGGGAGAGTCACTGAAGCTTTCTTT.

The chain is built from TRBV7-8 and TRBJ1-1, with 11 bases that match TRBD1. Germline CDR1 is SGHVS and CDR2 is FQNEAQ. This CDR3 contains 14 residues. V shed 5 bases, J shed 4 bases, and the junction held 3 bases outside the gene matches. CDR3 protein: CASSTGTGGTEAFF. In DNA, the CDR3 is TGTGCCAGCAGCACCGGGACAGGGGGCACTGAAGCTTTCTTT.

The chain joins TRBV19 to TRBJ1-2; tentatively, D is TRBD1 (6 bases). This CDR3 has 15 amino acids. The V end lost 5 bases, the J end lost 8 bases, and 21 bases lay between the germline ends. Per germline, CDR1 LNHDA and CDR2 SQIVND (reference sequence). The CDR3 region is CASSPTGSSSGGYTF. CDR3 nucleotide sequence: TGTGCCAGTAGTCCAACAGGGAGTTCCTCCGGGGGCTACACCTTC.

The chain uses TRBV28 and TRBJ1-4; no clear D gene. Germline values: CDR1 MDHEN, CDR2 SYDVKM. V gave up 4 bases and J gave up 2 bases, with 14 bases separating them. The CDR3 covers 16 residues. This CDR3 reads CASSWTAIRTNEKLFF. The CDR3 DNA reads as TGTGCCAGCAGTTGGACTGCGATTAGGACTAATGAAAAACTGTTTTTT.

The chain recombines TRBV29-1 with TRBJ2-3; D perhaps matches TRBD2 (7 bases). The CDR3 runs 13 residues. Per germline, CDR1 SQVTM and CDR2 ANQGSEA. Trimming stripped 7 bases from V and 9 bases from J, with 20 bases between. In nucleotides, the CDR3 is TGCAGCGAGGGCGGGGGCCCCCCAGGGACGCAGTATTTT. As protein: CSEGGGPPGTQYF.

The rearrangement links TRBV6-2 or TRBV6-3 to TRBJ2-7; TRBD2 agrees at 12 bases. The CDR3 has 17 residues. Germline V gene lookup returns CDR1 MNHEY and CDR2 SVGEGT. J lost 0 bases, V lost 2 bases, and 5 bases had no gene match. The CDR3 protein is CASSYRGLAGISYEQYF. CDR3 coding DNA: TGTGCCAGCAGTTACCGCGGACTAGCGGGGATCTCCTACGAGCAGTACTTC.

J is TRBJ2-7 and V is TRBV19; 10 bases line up with TRBD1. Germline V gene lookup returns CDR1 LNHDA and CDR2 SQIVND (reference sequence). The CDR3 covers 14 residues. The J segment lost 5 bases and the V segment lost 4 bases, leaving 5 bases of the junction unmatched. The CDR3 sequence is CASSTGDRGHEQYF. The CDR3 nucleotides read TGTGCCAGTAGTACCGGGGACAGGGGACACGAGCAGTACTTC.

The chain joins TRBV7-2 to TRBJ2-7; D remains unclear. The CDR3 sequence is 14 residues long. CDR1 and CDR2 from the germline V gene are SGHTA and FQGNSA. Trimming shortened V by 3 bases and J by 3 bases, and 12 bases separated the two germline ends. The CDR3 bases are TGTGCCAGCAGCTTCAACAGTGGTGTCTACGAGCAGTACTTC. The encoded protein is CASSFNSGVYEQYF.

The chain links TRBV13 to TRBJ1-5; no clear D gene. Trimming shortened V by 0 bases and J by 5 bases, and 8 bases separated the two germline ends. CDR3 length: 14 amino acids. Germline lookup yields CDR1 PRHDT and CDR2 FYEKMQ (reference sequence). The CDR3, as DNA: TGTGCCAGCAGCTTAGGATGGGGAGATCAGCCCCAGCATTTT. It translates to CASSLGWGDQPQHF.

V is TRBV6-5 and J is TRBJ2-7; TRBD1 matches at 12 bases. Germline values: CDR1 MNHEY, CDR2 SVGAGI. The V and J ends lost 5 bases and 5 bases, in that order; junction bases with no gene match: 4. This CDR3 has 14 residues. CDR3 nucleotides: TGTGCCAGCAGTACCGGGACAGGGGGCAACGAGCAGTACTTC. This encodes CASSTGTGGNEQYF.

The rearrangement uses TRBV19 and TRBJ2-5; possibly TRBD2 for D (6 bases). The V end was cut by 1 base, the J end by 0 bases, with 12 bases between. The CDR3 runs to 16 residues. Germline loops: CDR1 LNHDA, CDR2 SQIVND (reference sequence). The CDR3, as DNA: TGTGCCAGTAGTATAGCGGCAGGGAGGTACCAAGAGACCCAGTACTTC. Residues: CASSIAAGRYQETQYF.

This clone was detected only once. The CDR3 nucleotides are TGTGCCAGCACCCAGGGGCGGTCCGACGGTTCACCCCTCCACTTT. Its translation: CASTQGRSDGSPLHF. The gene calls are TRBV6-5 and TRBJ1-6; maybe TRBD1 (6 bases). The CDR3 is 15 amino acids. Germline V gene data show CDR1 as MNHEY and CDR2 as SVGAGI. V was clipped by 7 bases and J by 9 bases, with 19 bases between them.

CDR3 DNA: TGTGCCAGCAGCTCTCGATCTCTACAGGGGACGAACTATGGCTACACCTTC. It yields the protein CASSSRSLQGTNYGYTF. The chain links TRBV7-2 to TRBJ1-2; 7 bases line up with TRBD1. This CDR3 has 17 amino acids. The germline V gene encodes CDR1 SGHTA and CDR2 FQGNSA. The J segment lost 2 bases and the V segment lost 4 bases, leaving 13 bases of the junction unmatched.